These 2 T cell receptor beta chains came from one sample sequenced in a study of cytomegalovirus exposure and HLA in healthy donors. The table came from immunoSEQ multiplex PCR; TCRdb's copy has only in-frame clones and leaves some out. The repertoire holds about 140,000 clones, with around 90% as singletons. The sample was PBMCs. Receptor source: a man younger than 35 in good health and CMV-seropositive.

The V gene is TRBV30, the J gene TRBJ1-2; D uncertain. Germline CDR1 is GTSNPN and CDR2 is SVGIG (reference sequence). This CDR3 has 15 residues. V was shortened by 4 bases and J by 6 bases, with 21 bases between the two germline ends. CDR3 region: CAWIPLALGSNGYTF. The CDR3 bases are TGTGCCTGGATCCCCTTAGCGTTGGGCTCTAATGGCTACACCTTC.

The J gene is TRBJ2-7, the V gene TRBV4-1; D might be TRBD2 (6 bases). Per the germline V gene, CDR1 is MGHRA and CDR2 is YSYEKL. Between the trimmed V and J ends, which lost 6 bases and 0 bases, there was a span of 15 bases. The CDR3 has 15 residues. CDR3 sequence reads: CASRRGADSSYEQYF. The DNA for the CDR3 is TGCGCCAGCAGGCGCGGGGCAGATAGCTCCTACGAGCAGTACTTC.